This T cell receptor beta chain was identified in a study of read filtering for tumor transcriptome and immune sequencing. The wider study: DNase treatment preceded whole-transcriptome library preparation. Whole-study results and caveats: Even smaller IR-seq throughput identified most shared clonotypes. In IR-seq, single-read clonotypes were around 80% of clonotypes but around 3.5% of reads. Correlation between methods rose after single-read clonotypes were removed.

V lost 6 bases, J lost 4 bases, and 4 bases stayed unmatched. The CDR3 loop spans 13 amino acids. Germline V gene lookup returns CDR1 ENHRY and CDR2 SYGVKD. This clonotype was detected many times. Its antigen is currently unknown. The library was built from roughly 400 ng RNA with molecular barcoded adaptors for alpha/delta and beta/gamma chains. TCRdb redid the calling of the reads with MiXCR, one entry per CDR3 protein. This sample has 39,000 or so distinct CDR3 sequences, with roughly an eighth found just once. Material: a population of CD138-negative cells sorted from bone marrow. The sequence was collected from a donor at least 40 years old with multiple myeloma. The chain recombines TRBV10-3 with TRBJ2-7; 9 bases match TRBD1. DNA for the CDR3: TGTGCCATCAGCCGGGACAGGGCATACGAGCAGTACTTC. This translates into CAISRDRAYEQYF.